Shown below are 8 T cell receptor beta chains from a single sample sequenced in a study of blood T cell repertoires in COVID-19. Here immunoSEQ multiplex PCR was the method, and the copy in TCRdb shows in-frame clones only, minus some. The table lists about half a million clones, 89% of them singletons, with 0.9% in the top ten. Input material: peripheral blood. These receptors were taken from a man between 18 and 29 years old with COVID-19, enrolled during active disease.

The chain is built from TRBV29-1 and TRBJ2-5; 7 bases line up with TRBD1. Germline V gene data show CDR1 as SQVTM and CDR2 as ANQGSEA. The CDR3 loop spans 14 amino acids. The junction had 10 bases not matched to a gene; V was cut back by 6 bases and J by 3 bases. Written as DNA, the CDR3 is TGCAGCGTGACGGGACAGACAACTAAAGAGACCCAGTACTTC. Translated, it gives CSVTGQTTKETQYF.

The chain links TRBV7-9 to TRBJ2-7; possibly TRBD1 for D (6 bases). Trimming left V 3 bases short and J 6 bases short, with 9 bases between. The CDR3 totals 12 residues. The V gene's germline CDR1 is SEHNR and CDR2 FQNEAQ (reference sequence). The CDR3 is CASSFVQGEQYF. The CDR3 DNA reads TGTGCCAGCAGCTTCGTACAGGGCGAGCAGTACTTC.

CDR3 region: CASSFWTGGLSSSSYEQYF. The CDR3 DNA is TGTGCCAGCAGCTTCTGGACAGGGGGCTTATCCTCCAGCTCCTACGAGCAGTACTTC. The rearrangement links TRBV7-2 to TRBJ2-7; 11 bases line up with TRBD1. Unmatched junction bases numbered 13, after V lost 3 bases and J lost 0 bases. Germline V gene sequence: CDR1 SGHTA, CDR2 FQGNSA. The CDR3 consists of 19 residues.

V gene TRBV24-1 combines with J gene TRBJ2-5, with D possibly TRBD1 on 5 matching bases. The V end was cut by 3 bases, the J end by 7 bases, with 14 bases between. The length of the CDR3 is 14 residues. Per the germline V gene, CDR1 is KGHDR and CDR2 is SFDVKD. CDR3: CATSDPDQGGTQYF. The DNA for the CDR3 is TGTGCCACCAGTGATCCCGATCAGGGCGGGACCCAGTACTTC.

J is TRBJ2-2 and V is TRBV7-8; 12 positions agree with TRBD2. Losses at the gene ends were 5 bases for V and 4 bases for J; bases not matched to a gene: 2. This CDR3 region has 15 residues. Germline loops: CDR1 SGHVS, CDR2 FQNEAQ. CDR3 loop: CASSQGLAGTGELFF. DNA of the CDR3: TGTGCCAGCAGCCAGGGACTAGCGGGCACCGGGGAGCTGTTTTTT.

The rearrangement joins TRBV19 to TRBJ2-1; 8 nucleotides agree with TRBD1. Germline loops: CDR1 LNHDA, CDR2 SQIVND (reference sequence). This CDR3 has 15 amino acids. V gave up 6 bases and J gave up 8 bases; unmatched junction bases: 12. Here the CDR3 reads CASSSGQGGYDEQFF. In DNA, the CDR3 is TGTGCCAGTAGCTCAGGACAGGGTGGATATGATGAGCAGTTCTTC.

V gene TRBV11-3 combines with J gene TRBJ2-5, with a tentative D call TRBD1 (5 bases). Trimming shortened V by 5 bases and J by 0 bases, and 13 bases separated the two germline ends. The CDR3 consists of 15 residues. The germline CDR1 and CDR2 sequences are SGHNT and YENEEA. The CDR3 sequence: CASSPRQRNQETQYF. CDR3 sequence (DNA): TGTGCCAGCAGCCCGAGACAGCGTAACCAAGAGACCCAGTACTTC.

The chain combines TRBV5-1 with TRBJ1-4, with 11 nucleotides matching TRBD1. J lost 3 bases, V lost 5 bases, and 12 bases had no gene match. Germline V gene data show CDR1 as SGHRS and CDR2 as YFSETQ. The CDR3 consists of 18 residues. DNA of the CDR3: TGCGCCAGCAGTCTCGGACAGGGGGCGCCGGGATCTAATGAAAAACTGTTTTTT. Its protein product is CASSLGQGAPGSNEKLFF.